This T cell receptor (beta chain) emerged from a study of T cell changes during pregnancy in multiple sclerosis. Germline V gene sequence: CDR1 SGHRS, CDR2 YFSETQ. The ends lost 5 bases at V and 5 bases at J; junction bases unmatched: 4. The CDR3 is 12 residues long. Clones were read by immunoSEQ multiplex PCR, and TCRdb kept only the in-frame ones, dropping some. The sample holds over 60,000 clones; about 88% are singletons and the top ten take 2.5%. This clone was picked up a small number of times. This chain links TRBV5-1 with TRBJ2-7; 7 positions agree with TRBD2. This specimen consisted of peripheral blood, obtained in the first trimester of pregnancy. This clonotype was sampled from a female donor with multiple sclerosis, enrolled in a pregnancy study. CDR3: CASRGGIDEQYF. The CDR3 DNA reads TGCGCCAGCAGGGGGGGGATCGACGAGCAGTACTTC. The entire variable domain, with the rest obtained from reference TRBV5-1 and TRBJ2-7, is as follows: KAGVTQTPRYLIKTRGQQVTLSCSPISGHRSVSWYQQTPGQGLQFLFEYFSETQRNKGNFPGRFSGRQFSNSRSEMNVSTLELGDSALYLCASRGGIDEQYFGPGTRLTVT.